Reported below is one T cell receptor beta chain. Its specificity is unknown. Generated by immunoSEQ multiplex PCR, the TCRdb table keeps only in-frame clones and is missing some. In the table there are approximately 140,000 clones, approximately 80% of which are singletons. This entry belongs to a study of cytotoxic CD8 clonotypes in ibrutinib-treated CLL. There are 17 residues in the CDR3. Germline V CDR1 and CDR2: MNHEY, SMNVEV (reference sequence). V gave up 3 bases and J gave up 4 bases; unmatched junction bases: 10. Whole-study results and caveats: Public clonotypes proved infrequent, and on treatment they shrank or remained steady. Patients with sustained remission and those progressing were sampled at differing times. Clonality grew at ibrutinib response; at progression, it decreased back toward baseline.

Sequencing was performed on PBMCs, taken after 12 months of ibrutinib treatment. This TCR came from a human donor with chronic lymphocytic leukemia. The V and J genes are TRBV27 and TRBJ2-1, with 9 bases matching TRBD2. The CDR3 DNA follows: TGTGCCAGCAGTTTCTCCCGACTGGCGGGAGGGTACAATGAGCAGTTCTTC. Its translation is CASSFSRLAGGYNEQFF.